The 21 T cell receptor beta chains reported below all come from one sample, sequenced in a study of identical twins. MiXCR was run by TCRdb on the 5' RACE reads, yielding one entry per CDR3 protein. The profile shows 500,000 to 550,000 distinct CDR3 sequences, around 22% of them singletons. These data are also associated with another study on yellow fever vaccine responses in identical twins.

The sample consisted of CD4+ T cells sorted from blood. Source of these receptors: a woman between 18 and 29 years old in good health.

V gene TRBV27 combines with J gene TRBJ1-6; a weak D match, TRBD1 (6 bases). The V gene's germline CDR1 is MNHEY and CDR2 SMNVEV (reference sequence). Trimming took 1 base from V and 5 from J, leaving 15 bases between them. CDR3 size: 17 residues. DNA of the CDR3: TGTGCCAGCAGTTTATTTGGACAGACTCCGGATAATTCACCCCTCCACTTT. As protein: CASSLFGQTPDNSPLHF.

This chain joins TRBV6-1 and TRBJ1-5, with D unclear. The CDR3 length is 14 residues. With 3 bases removed from V and 6 bases from J, the gap between germline ends came to 12 bases. The V gene's germline CDR1 is MNHNS and CDR2 SASEGT. The CDR3 nucleotides are TGTGCCAGCAGTGATTGGGGAAGCGGTCAGCCCCAGCATTTT. Its protein product is CASSDWGSGQPQHF.

This clonotype was observed a few times. The chain is built from TRBV12-3 or TRBV12-4 and TRBJ1-3, with 7 positions matching TRBD1. The junction had 1 base not matched to a gene; V was cut back by 6 bases and J by 2 bases. This CDR3 has 13 residues. CDR3 nucleotide sequence: TGTGCCAGCAGGGGACAGCCTGGAAACACCATATATTTT. This sequence encodes CASRGQPGNTIYF.

The V call is TRBV2, the J call TRBJ2-3, with D possibly matching TRBD2 (5 bases). The CDR3 sequence is 14 residues long. Per the germline V gene, CDR1 is SNHLY and CDR2 is FYNNEI. Trimming left V 7 bases short and J 5 bases short, with 16 bases between. The CDR3 nucleotides are TGTGCCAGCAAGGGTAGCGTAGTTGAAGATACGCAGTATTTT. The encoded protein is CASKGSVVEDTQYF.

J is TRBJ1-1 and V is TRBV3-1; perhaps TRBD1 as D (6 bases). The ends were cut back, 1 base at V and 7 bases at J, with 10 bases in the middle. Germline V gives CDR1 LGHDT, CDR2 YNNKEL (reference sequence). The CDR3 extends over 13 amino acids. The DNA for the CDR3 is TGTGCCAGCAGCCAAGGACGGGGGCTTGAAGCTTTCTTT. Protein: CASSQGRGLEAFF. Filled out from reference TRBV3-1 and TRBJ1-1, the complete variable domain reads DTAVSQTPKYLVTQMGNDKSIKCEQNLGHDTMYWYKQDSKKFLKIMFSYNNKELIINETVPNRFSPKSPDKAHLNLHINSLELGDSAVYFCASSQGRGLEAFFGQGTRLTVV.

This clonotype showed up just a few times. The CDR3 DNA follows: TGTGCCAGCACCCCCCTGGGGGCGTCCTACGAGCAGTACTTC. Protein sequence: CASTPLGASYEQYF. The gene calls are TRBV6-1 and TRBJ2-7; weak D call: TRBD1 (6 bases). V dropped 7 bases and J dropped 1 base, with 14 bases sitting between them. Per the germline V gene, CDR1 is MNHNS and CDR2 is SASEGT. The CDR3 sequence is 14 residues long.

The chain uses TRBV7-6 and TRBJ2-5, with D unclear. V shed 3 bases and J shed 3 bases, with 11 bases lying between them. The CDR3 sequence is 14 residues long. Germline V lookup: CDR1 SGHVS, CDR2 FNYEAQ. The CDR3 spells CASSLIQLEETQYF. CDR3 bases: TGTGCCAGCAGCTTGATTCAGCTGGAAGAGACCCAGTACTTC.

This clonotype was detected only a few times. V usage is TRBV5-1 and J usage is TRBJ2-7; D is uncertain. Trimming shortened V by 6 bases and J by 0 bases, and 19 bases separated the two germline ends. The CDR3 length is 16 residues. CDR1 is SGHRS, CDR2 YFSETQ, per germline. The CDR3 spells CASTTGGGASSYEQYF. The CDR3 nucleotides are TGCGCCAGCACCACTGGCGGCGGAGCGAGCTCCTACGAGCAGTACTTC.

The chain couples TRBV20-1 to TRBJ2-1, with D perhaps TRBD1 or TRBD2 (6 bases each). The length of the CDR3 is 15 residues. V shed 1 base and J shed 4 bases, with 14 bases lying between them. Germline-derived CDR1 and CDR2 are DFQATT and SNEGSKA (reference sequence). The CDR3 protein is CSARGWGAGYNEQFF. As DNA, the CDR3 is TGCAGTGCTAGAGGGTGGGGGGCTGGATACAATGAGCAGTTCTTC.

This clonotype has only a few counts. The chain links TRBV20-1 to TRBJ2-7; TRBD1 is a possible D gene (6 bases). This CDR3 is built from 12 residues. V shed 6 bases and J shed 2 bases, with 11 bases lying between them. Germline V lookup: CDR1 DFQATT, CDR2 SNEGSKA (reference sequence). The CDR3, as DNA: TGCAGTGCCCTCAGGGGTGCCTACGAGCAGTACTTC. This gives the protein CSALRGAYEQYF.

The chain recombines TRBV27 with TRBJ1-6; D unresolved. Deletions cut 3 bases from V and 9 bases from J, with 15 bases between. Per the germline V gene, CDR1 is MNHEY and CDR2 is SMNVEV (reference sequence). The CDR3 spans 15 residues. For the CDR3, the DNA is TGTGCCAGCAGTTTCCGGGAAGGTAATAGTTCACCCCTCCACTTT. It yields the protein CASSFREGNSSPLHF.

This clonotype was detected a few times. The genes are TRBV7-9 and TRBJ2-4; 7 bases match TRBD1. Germline CDR1 SEHNR, CDR2 FQNEAQ (reference sequence). This CDR3 region has 15 residues. The V gene end was trimmed by 5 bases and the J gene end by 1 base; junction bases not matched to a gene: 5. DNA for the CDR3: TGTGCCAGCAGCAAACAACAGGGGGCCAAAAACATTCAGTACTTC. It yields the protein CASSKQQGAKNIQYF.

The chain combines TRBV18 with TRBJ2-3; TRBD1 aligns across 10 bases. CDR1 and CDR2 (germline): KGHSH, LQKENI. The CDR3 totals 16 residues. Unmatched junction bases numbered 8, after V lost 3 bases and J lost 5 bases. Here the CDR3 reads CASSPGGTGVRDTQYF. CDR3 in DNA: TGTGCCAGCTCACCCGGCGGGACAGGGGTGAGAGATACGCAGTATTTT.

CDR3: CASSPPGTPDEQYF. The CDR3 bases are TGTGCCAGCTCACCTCCCGGGACTCCCGACGAGCAGTACTTC. V is TRBV18 and J is TRBJ2-7; TRBD2 might be the D (6 bases). Germline V gene data show CDR1 as KGHSH and CDR2 as LQKENI. The CDR3 covers 14 residues. The V end was cut by 3 bases, the J end by 5 bases, with 14 bases between.

The chain joins TRBV18 to TRBJ1-2; D is unclear. CDR3 size: 13 residues. Germline V gene data show CDR1 as KGHSH and CDR2 as LQKENI. The V end lost 1 base, the J end lost 3 bases, and 6 bases lay between the germline ends. Here the CDR3 DNA reads TGTGCCAGCTCACCACAGGATTACTATGGCTACACCTTC. This sequence encodes CASSPQDYYGYTF.

CDR3 sequence reads: CASLRTALYGYTF. In DNA, the CDR3 is TGTGCCAGCTTAAGGACAGCACTCTATGGCTACACCTTC. The chain joins TRBV2 to TRBJ1-2, with a tentative D call TRBD1 (6 bases). Germline lookup yields CDR1 SNHLY and CDR2 FYNNEI. Deletions cut 8 bases from V and 4 bases from J, with 14 bases between. This CDR3 is built from 13 residues.

The chain employs TRBV9 and TRBJ2-7; tentatively, D is TRBD1 or TRBD2 (6 bases each). CDR1 and CDR2 (germline): SGDLS, YYNGEE. Trimming removed 4 bases at V and 2 bases at J, with 19 bases between. This CDR3 is 16 amino acids long. Here the CDR3 reads CASSPEGGTGAYEQYF. The CDR3 DNA sequence: TGTGCCAGCAGCCCTGAAGGGGGGACCGGAGCCTACGAGCAGTACTTC. Full variable domain (outside the CDR3, taken from reference TRBV9 and TRBJ2-7): DSGVTQTPKHLITATGQRVTLRCSPRSGDLSVYWYQQSLDQGLQFLIQYYNGEERAKGNILERFSAQQFPDLHSELNLSSLELGDSALYFCASSPEGGTGAYEQYFGPGTRLTVT.

This clonotype was counted between two and nine times. The CDR3 spells CASSLPDQSQPQHF. The CDR3 DNA reads as TGTGCCAGCAGTTTACCTGACCAAAGCCAGCCCCAGCATTTT. The chain employs TRBV28 and TRBJ1-5; D gene uncertain. This CDR3 region has 14 residues. The germline V and J ends were trimmed by 2 bases and 7 bases, with 12 bases remaining between them. Germline assignment: CDR1 MDHEN and CDR2 SYDVKM.

This clonotype was seen repeatedly, ten times or more. The rearrangement uses TRBV5-1 and TRBJ2-7; 10 positions agree with TRBD1. From germline, CDR1 is SGHRS and CDR2 YFSETQ. The ends lost 3 bases at V and 2 bases at J; junction bases unmatched: 2. The CDR3 extends over 14 amino acids. CDR3 sequence (DNA): TGCGCCAGCAGCTGGGGACAGGGGCCCTACGAGCAGTACTTC. It yields the protein CASSWGQGPYEQYF.

In this sample, this clonotype turned up a few times. One junction end does not reproduce the germline sequence, and a read error may be involved. The chain joins TRBV12-3 or TRBV12-4 to TRBJ2-1, with D unclear. The CDR3 consists of 11 residues. This chain's CDR3 is CASNRNNEQLF. The CDR3 DNA reads as TGTGCCAGCAATCGCAACAATGAGCAGCTCTTC.

The rearrangement links TRBV11-3 to TRBJ2-3; 13 positions match TRBD2. The CDR3 totals 16 residues. In germline, CDR1 is SGHNT, CDR2 YENEEA. V was clipped by 5 bases and J by 1 base; unmatched bases: 3. Here the CDR3 DNA reads TGTGCCAGCAGCAAGGGGACTAGCGGGGGCACAGATACGCAGTATTTT. It yields the protein CASSKGTSGGTDTQYF.